This is a list of T cell receptor beta chains from one sample in a study of vaccination and CD4 T cells after COVID-19. What these receptors recognize is not known. TCRdb itself ran the PCR reads through MiXCR, one entry per CDR3 protein. This table has some 690 distinct CDR3 sequences, roughly 9.6% appearing once. The sequencing input was CD4+ T cells from blood, cultured in vitro. These receptors originate from a human donor in good health. Each CDR3 is given with its conserved first and last residue. Fields, in order: V gene, J gene, CDR3 protein.

V gene: TRBV5-1
J gene: TRBJ1-5
CDR3 protein: CASSLAPTGTNQPQHF

V gene: TRBV5-1
J gene: TRBJ1-6
CDR3 protein: CASRSANNSPLHF

V gene: TRBV20-1
J gene: TRBJ2-5
CDR3 protein: CSAPASLSQETQYF

V gene: TRBV10-3
J gene: TRBJ1-3
CDR3 protein: CAISPGRSSGNTIYF

V gene: TRBV6-5
J gene: TRBJ1-1
CDR3 protein: CASSYGGTTNTEAFF

V gene: TRBV27
J gene: TRBJ1-1
CDR3 protein: CASSKWDGGTAFF

V gene: TRBV18
J gene: TRBJ2-7
CDR3 protein: CASSPTGGNSYEQYF

V gene: TRBV20-1
J gene: TRBJ2-1
CDR3 protein: CSAGPGLESYNEQFF

V gene: TRBV6-1
J gene: TRBJ2-1
CDR3 protein: CASSKLAGAYNEQFF

V gene: TRBV7-9
J gene: TRBJ2-5
CDR3 protein: CASSLLESGERETQYF

V gene: TRBV7-9
J gene: TRBJ1-2
CDR3 protein: CASSSGRRDTF

V gene: TRBV5-1
J gene: TRBJ2-5
CDR3 protein: CASSRGTAGEAQYF

V gene: TRBV19
J gene: TRBJ1-1
CDR3 protein: CASSIARDANTEAFF

V gene: TRBV27
J gene: TRBJ1-1
CDR3 protein: CASSVGTEAFF

V gene: TRBV11-3
J gene: TRBJ2-2
CDR3 protein: CASTIGTGAAGELFF

V gene: TRBV27
J gene: TRBJ2-1
CDR3 protein: CASSSPGTSGPQQFF

V gene: TRBV4-2
J gene: TRBJ2-2
CDR3 protein: CASSQQPNTGELFF

V gene: TRBV12-3/TRBV12-4
J gene: TRBJ1-2
CDR3 protein: CASSFFPTPGRNGYTF

V gene: TRBV20-1
J gene: TRBJ2-6
CDR3 protein: CSARAPPGAPSGANVLTF

V gene: TRBV12-3/TRBV12-4
J gene: TRBJ1-6
CDR3 protein: CASSSTTNSPLHF

V gene: TRBV5-6
J gene: TRBJ2-4
CDR3 protein: CASSLGHLNIQYF

V gene: TRBV7-6
J gene: TRBJ2-7
CDR3 protein: CASSLEDSAYEQYF

V gene: TRBV4-1
J gene: TRBJ2-7
CDR3 protein: CASRSPDRDEQYF

V gene: TRBV4-3
J gene: TRBJ2-6
CDR3 protein: CASSQQGANVLTF

V gene: TRBV27
J gene: TRBJ1-3
CDR3 protein: CASRGDRETGNTIYF

V gene: TRBV3-1
J gene: TRBJ1-1
CDR3 protein: CASSQETGYTEAFF

V gene: TRBV7-9
J gene: TRBJ2-7
CDR3 protein: CASSPGDSSYEQYF

V gene: TRBV28
J gene: TRBJ2-1
CDR3 protein: CASSQASGDHNEQFF

V gene: TRBV6-1
J gene: TRBJ2-6
CDR3 protein: CASSQSGANVLTF

V gene: TRBV28
J gene: TRBJ2-5
CDR3 protein: CASSLTLKETQYF

V gene: TRBV5-4
J gene: TRBJ2-4
CDR3 protein: CASSLQGSLNIQYF

V gene: TRBV9
J gene: TRBJ1-2
CDR3 protein: CASRKLSYGYTF

V gene: TRBV9
J gene: TRBJ2-5
CDR3 protein: CASSVGDVGGEETQYF

V gene: TRBV2
J gene: TRBJ1-5
CDR3 protein: CASSATGGTQPQHF

V gene: TRBV5-8
J gene: TRBJ1-6
CDR3 protein: CASSLLRRDSPLHF

V gene: TRBV5-4
J gene: TRBJ1-2
CDR3 protein: CASSLQGGGYTF

V gene: TRBV19
J gene: TRBJ2-1
CDR3 protein: CASSIGRRGNKIF

V gene: TRBV9
J gene: TRBJ2-5
CDR3 protein: CASSAAQGMETQYF

V gene: TRBV19
J gene: TRBJ2-3
CDR3 protein: CASSRTSGRATDTQYF

V gene: TRBV5-1
J gene: TRBJ2-1
CDR3 protein: CASSLSGRGENEQFF